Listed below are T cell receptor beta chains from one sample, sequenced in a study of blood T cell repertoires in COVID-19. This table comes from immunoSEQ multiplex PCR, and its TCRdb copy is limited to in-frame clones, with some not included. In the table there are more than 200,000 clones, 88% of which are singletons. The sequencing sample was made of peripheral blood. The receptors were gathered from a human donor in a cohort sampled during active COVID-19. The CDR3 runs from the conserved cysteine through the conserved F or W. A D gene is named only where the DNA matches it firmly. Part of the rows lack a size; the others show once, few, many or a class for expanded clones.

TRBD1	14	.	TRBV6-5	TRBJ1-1	CASSYFRGRTEAFF	TGTGCCAGCAGTTACTTCAGGGGGCGGACTGAAGCTTTCTTT
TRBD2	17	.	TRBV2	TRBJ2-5	CASSTWGSGRAFETQYF	TGTGCCAGCAGTACCTGGGGTAGCGGGAGGGCCTTCGAGACCCAGTACTTC
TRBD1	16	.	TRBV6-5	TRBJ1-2	CASSFTGTESFYGYTF	TGTGCCAGCAGTTTTACCGGGACAGAAAGTTTCTATGGCTACACCTTC
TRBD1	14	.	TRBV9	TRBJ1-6	CASSGGQGNSPLHF	TGTGCCAGCAGCGGGGGACAGGGAAATTCACCCCTCCACTTT
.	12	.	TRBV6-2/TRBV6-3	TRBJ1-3	CASSYERNTIYF	TGTGCCAGCAGTTACGAGCGGAACACCATATATTTT
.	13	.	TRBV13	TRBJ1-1	CASSRTTNTEAFF	TGTGCCAGCAGCCGTACAACGAACACTGAAGCTTTCTTT
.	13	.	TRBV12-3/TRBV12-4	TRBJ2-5	CASSLRLQETQYF	TGTGCCAGCAGTTTACGTCTCCAAGAGACCCAGTACTTC
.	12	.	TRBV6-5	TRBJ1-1	CASILGRTEAFF	TGTGCCAGCATCTTGGGGAGGACTGAAGCTTTCTTT
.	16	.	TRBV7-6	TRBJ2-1	CASSLGFRAPYNEQFF	TGTGCCAGCAGCTTAGGATTCAGGGCCCCCTACAATGAGCAGTTCTTC
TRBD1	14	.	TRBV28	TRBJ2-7	CASRKTGGPYEQYF	TGTGCCAGCAGAAAGACAGGGGGACCCTACGAGCAGTACTTC
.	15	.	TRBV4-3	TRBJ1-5	CASSQDRDSNQPQHF	TGCGCCAGCAGCCAAGACAGGGATAGCAATCAGCCCCAGCATTTT
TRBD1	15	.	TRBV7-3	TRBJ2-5	CASSRTGAPQETQYF	TGTGCCAGCAGCCGAACAGGGGCCCCCCAAGAGACCCAGTACTTC
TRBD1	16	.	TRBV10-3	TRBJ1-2	CAISRGGEVGGYGYTF	TGTGCCATCTCTAGAGGGGGCGAGGTTGGAGGCTATGGCTACACCTTC
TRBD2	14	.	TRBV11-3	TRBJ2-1	CASSLIAGAAEQFF	TGTGCCAGCAGCCTCATAGCGGGAGCTGCTGAGCAGTTCTTC
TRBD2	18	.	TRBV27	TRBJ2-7	CASSLSLTSGVTQGEQYF	TGTGCCAGCAGTTTATCTCTTACTAGCGGAGTTACCCAGGGCGAGCAGTACTTC
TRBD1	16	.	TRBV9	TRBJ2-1	CASSVGGGQGRMGQFF	TGTGCCAGCAGCGTAGGAGGGGGACAGGGGAGAATGGGGCAGTTCTTC
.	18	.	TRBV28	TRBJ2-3	CASSFPPWGEDETDTQYF	TGTGCCAGCAGTTTCCCGCCCTGGGGGGAGGACGAAACAGATACGCAGTATTTT
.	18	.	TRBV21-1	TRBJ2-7	CASSKEVFRGQKFYEQYF	TGTGCCAGCAGCAAAGAGGTCTTCAGGGGGCAGAAATTCTACGAGCAGTACTTC
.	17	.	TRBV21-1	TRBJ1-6	CASSKVRTGGADSPLHF	TGTGCCAGCAGCAAAGTGAGGACAGGGGGCGCCGATTCACCCCTCCACTTT
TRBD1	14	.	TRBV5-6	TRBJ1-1	CASSFRQGNTEAFF	TGTGCCAGCAGCTTTAGACAGGGGAACACTGAAGCTTTCTTT
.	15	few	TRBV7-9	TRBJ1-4	CASSLVGRSNEKLFF	TGTGCCAGCAGCTTAGTGGGCAGATCTAATGAAAAACTGTTTTTT
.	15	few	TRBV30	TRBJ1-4	CAWSVGGRVNEKLFF	TGTGCCTGGAGTGTAGGTGGCAGGGTCAATGAAAAACTGTTTTTT
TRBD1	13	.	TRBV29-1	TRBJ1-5	CSVTTGVNQPQHF	TGCAGCGTTACAACAGGGGTTAATCAGCCCCAGCATTTT
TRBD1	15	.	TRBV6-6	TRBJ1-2	CASSYNRGRDYGYTF	TGTGCCAGCAGTTACAACAGGGGACGGGACTATGGCTACACCTTC
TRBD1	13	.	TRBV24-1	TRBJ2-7	CATSDPGGREQYF	TGTGCCACCAGTGACCCAGGGGGCCGGGAGCAGTACTTC
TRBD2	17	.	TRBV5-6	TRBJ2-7	CASSPGLAEGLLYEQYF	TGTGCCAGCAGCCCAGGACTAGCGGAAGGGTTGCTTTACGAGCAGTACTTC
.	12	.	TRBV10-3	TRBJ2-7	CAIKVGGYEQYF	TGTGCCATCAAAGTCGGAGGCTACGAGCAGTACTTC
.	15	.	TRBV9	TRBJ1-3	CASSVEGRAGNTIYF	TGTGCCAGCAGCGTAGAAGGCAGGGCAGGAAACACCATATATTTT
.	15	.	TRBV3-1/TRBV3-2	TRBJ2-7	CASSQATAPFYEQYF	TGTGCCAGCAGCCAGGCTACAGCACCTTTCTACGAGCAGTACTTC
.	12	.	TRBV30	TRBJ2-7	CAWGDTSYEQYF	TGTGCCTGGGGTGACACCTCCTACGAGCAGTACTTC
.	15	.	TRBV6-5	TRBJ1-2	CASSYSAGRLVGYTF	TGTGCCAGCAGTTACTCTGCAGGGCGGCTTGTTGGCTACACCTTC